Following are 14 T cell receptor beta chains from one sample sequenced in a study of Ad26.COV2.S vaccination and SARS-CoV-2 variants. Treatment of the sample: some 20 received Ad26.COV2.S at low or high dose, single or two shots; several received placebo; per-sample allocation not given. Sampling was done on day 63 after the first vaccine or placebo injection. Sequenced by immunoSEQ multiplex PCR; TCRdb stores in-frame clones only, minus some. The sample records approximately 300,000 clones, 70% to 90% being singletons. The starting material was peripheral blood, obtained in a trial of Ad26.COV2.S vaccine versus placebo. These receptor sequences come from a person between 18 and 59 years old who received the Ad26.COV2.S COVID-19 vaccine or a placebo.

The rearrangement joins TRBV7-8 to TRBJ2-2; D is unclear. V was trimmed by 5 bases and J by 6 bases, leaving 4 bases between them. Per germline, CDR1 SGHVS and CDR2 FQNEAQ. This CDR3 is built from 11 residues. The CDR3 reads CASSPPGELFF. CDR3 coding DNA: TGTGCCAGCAGCCCCCCCGGGGAGCTGTTTTTT. The full variable domain, with the rest looked up from reference TRBV7-8 and TRBJ2-2, is GAGVSQSPRYKVAKRGQDVALRCDPISGHVSLFWYQQALGQGPEFLTYFQNEAQLDKSGLPSDRFFAERPEGSVSTLKIQRTQQEDSAVYLCASSPPGELFFGEGSRLTVL.

The genes are TRBV18 and TRBJ2-5, with unresolved D. Trimming cost V 0 bases and J 5 bases, with 4 bases left between them. Germline assignment: CDR1 KGHSH and CDR2 LQKENI. There are 12 residues in the CDR3. The CDR3 nucleotides are TGTGCCAGCTCACCACCGGACGAGACCCAGTACTTC. It yields the protein CASSPPDETQYF. Drawing the rest from reference TRBV18 and TRBJ2-5, the complete variable domain is NAGVMQNPRHLVRRRGQEARLRCSPMKGHSHVYWYRQLPEEGLKFMVYLQKENIIDESGMPKERFSAEFPKEGPSILRIQQVVRGDSAAYFCASSPPDETQYFGPGTRLLVL.

The chain employs TRBV19 and TRBJ2-7; no reliable D call. V gave up 1 base and J gave up 5 bases, with 15 bases separating them. Germline V CDR1 and CDR2: LNHDA, SQIVND (reference sequence). This CDR3 comprises 15 residues. CDR3 sequence reads: CASSIASVLVNEQYF. CDR3 DNA sequence: TGTGCCAGTAGTATAGCATCTGTACTGGTCAACGAGCAGTACTTC.

The rearrangement links TRBV18 to TRBJ2-1; weak D call: TRBD1 (5 bases). Trimming cost V 4 bases and J 10 bases, with 14 bases left between them. This CDR3 region has 13 residues. Germline lookup yields CDR1 KGHSH and CDR2 LQKENI. The CDR3 sequence is CASSLSTDGEQFF. For the CDR3, the DNA is TGTGCCAGCTCACTTTCGACAGACGGCGAGCAGTTCTTC.

The chain has TRBV7-2 and TRBJ2-5; 10 nucleotides line up with TRBD2. In germline, CDR1 is SGHTA, CDR2 FQGNSA. V lost 5 bases to trimming and J lost 2 bases; unmatched junction nucleotides: 11. CDR3 length: 17 residues. CDR3 sequence: CASSPAGSGGPQETQYF. For the CDR3, the DNA is TGTGCCAGCAGCCCCGCGGGTAGCGGGGGGCCACAAGAGACCCAGTACTTC. Looking up the rest from reference TRBV7-2 and TRBJ2-5 gives the full variable domain: GAGVSQSPSNKVTEKGKDVELRCDPISGHTALYWYRQSLGQGLEFLIYFQGNSAPDKSGLPSDRFSAERTGGSVSTLTIQRTQQEDSAVYLCASSPAGSGGPQETQYFGPGTRLLVL.

The chain employs TRBV2 and TRBJ1-5; TRBD1 might be the D (6 bases). CDR1 and CDR2 from the germline V gene are SNHLY and FYNNEI. Trimming cost V 8 bases and J 2 bases, with 16 bases left between them. The CDR3 runs 15 residues. The CDR3 here is CASEEGGVGNQPQHF. The DNA of the CDR3 is TGTGCCAGCGAGGAGGGGGGTGTGGGCAATCAGCCCCAGCATTTT.

The rearrangement uses TRBV24-1 and TRBJ2-1, with D perhaps TRBD2 (6 bases). Germline V gene sequence: CDR1 KGHDR, CDR2 SFDVKD. The CDR3 loop spans 13 amino acids. Trimming took off 6 bases at V and 10 bases at J, with 15 bases between the two ends. The CDR3 is CATSKDYNSEQFF. The CDR3 DNA reads TGTGCCACCAGTAAGGACTACAACTCAGAGCAGTTCTTC.

This chain uses TRBV19 with TRBJ2-3; no clear D. There are 16 residues in the CDR3. The ends were cut back, 3 bases at V and 2 bases at J, with 15 bases in the middle. The germline V gene encodes CDR1 LNHDA and CDR2 SQIVND (reference sequence). CDR3 amino acids: CASSIRKDWDTDTQYF. CDR3 DNA: TGTGCCAGTAGTATTAGAAAGGATTGGGACACAGATACGCAGTATTTT.

V and J are TRBV5-1 and TRBJ1-2, with 8 bases that match TRBD1. The CDR3 has 15 amino acids. CDR1 and CDR2 (germline): SGHRS, YFSETQ. V lost 5 bases, J lost 5 bases, and 11 bases stayed unmatched. CDR3 region: CASRTSPTGEYGYTF. CDR3 coding DNA: TGCGCCAGCAGGACCAGCCCGACAGGGGAGTATGGCTACACCTTC.

This clone was seen just once. J is TRBJ2-5 and V is TRBV2; a weak D match, TRBD1 (7 bases). Deletions cut 3 bases from V and 1 base from J, with 12 bases between. Germline V CDR1 and CDR2: SNHLY, FYNNEI. This CDR3 has 15 residues. CDR3 in amino acids: CASSEGGQVQETQYF. CDR3 sequence (DNA): TGTGCCAGCAGTGAGGGAGGACAGGTCCAAGAGACCCAGTACTTC. The full variable domain, its missing parts supplied by reference TRBV2 and TRBJ2-5, is EPEVTQTPSHQVTQMGQEVILRCVPISNHLYFYWYRQILGQKVEFLVSFYNNEISEKSEIFDDQFSVERPDGSNFTLKIRSTKLEDSAMYFCASSEGGQVQETQYFGPGTRLLVL.

The genes are TRBV29-1 and TRBJ2-4; D is possibly TRBD1 or TRBD2 (5 bases each). Germline V gives CDR1 SQVTM, CDR2 ANQGSEA. The CDR3 has 14 amino acids. V lost 7 bases, J lost 2 bases, and 15 bases lay in between. This CDR3 is CSGVYRGSKNIQYF. As DNA, the CDR3 is TGCAGCGGGGTTTACCGGGGCTCCAAAAACATTCAGTACTTC.

J is TRBJ1-2 and V is TRBV6-5; TRBD1 agrees at 8 bases. This CDR3 spans 13 amino acids. CDR1 is MNHEY, CDR2 SVGAGI, per germline. V lost 7 bases, J lost 3 bases, and 4 bases stayed unmatched. CDR3 sequence reads: CASTLGQDYGYTF. The DNA of the CDR3 is TGTGCCAGCACTCTGGGACAGGACTATGGCTACACCTTC.

The chain has TRBV4-3 and TRBJ2-6; D is unclear. V was shortened by 4 bases and J by 3 bases, with 7 bases between the two germline ends. The germline CDR1 and CDR2 sequences are LGHNA and YSLEER. The CDR3 runs to 14 residues. CDR3 sequence (DNA): TGCGCCAGCAGCCTTTCTTTTGGGGCCAACGTCCTGACTTTC. Its translation is CASSLSFGANVLTF.

The V gene is TRBV14, the J gene TRBJ2-7; possible D gene TRBD2, 6 bases. V was shortened by 0 bases and J by 5 bases, with 17 bases between the two germline ends. Germline lookup yields CDR1 SGHDN and CDR2 FVKESK. CDR3 length equals 16 residues. CDR3 protein: CASSQDWRGPGDEQYF. The DNA for the CDR3 is TGTGCCAGCAGCCAAGATTGGAGGGGACCGGGGGACGAGCAGTACTTC.